These 20 T cell receptor beta chains came from one sample sequenced in a study of cytomegalovirus exposure and HLA in healthy donors. Here immunoSEQ multiplex PCR was the method, and the copy in TCRdb shows in-frame clones only, minus some. This sample has roughly 64,000 clones, with approximately 95% found just once. Specimen: PBMCs. Source of these receptors: a woman between 18 and 29 years old in good health and CMV-seropositive.

This chain's CDR3 is CAISESRTRNYGYTF. CDR3 nucleotides: TGTGCCATCAGTGAGTCCCGGACAAGAAACTATGGCTACACCTTC. This rearrangement joins TRBV10-3 to TRBJ1-2; D is perhaps TRBD1 (5 bases). The germline V gene has CDR1 ENHRY and CDR2 SYGVKD. The CDR3 runs 15 residues. Between the trimmed V and J ends, which lost 0 bases and 2 bases, there was a span of 10 bases.

The rearrangement joins TRBV7-2 to TRBJ1-2; D gene unclear. Germline V gene data show CDR1 as SGHTA and CDR2 as FQGNSA. The CDR3 spans 12 residues. V was clipped by 3 bases and J by 8 bases, with 10 bases between them. The CDR3 region is CASSFDFWGYTF. The CDR3 DNA reads TGTGCCAGCAGCTTTGACTTTTGGGGCTACACCTTC.

The chain has TRBV7-6 and TRBJ1-1; tentative D call: TRBD1 (6 bases). V dropped 5 bases and J dropped 4 bases, with 20 bases sitting between them. Germline V lookup: CDR1 SGHVS, CDR2 FNYEAQ. The CDR3 runs 16 residues. In DNA form, the CDR3 reads TGTGCCAGCAGCCAGAGGACCGACAGGCCTGGCACTGAAGCTTTCTTT. Residues: CASSQRTDRPGTEAFF.

This chain links TRBV2 with TRBJ1-2; D not certain. Per the germline V gene, CDR1 is SNHLY and CDR2 is FYNNEI. This CDR3 is built from 10 residues. Trimming left V 7 bases short and J 8 bases short, with 8 bases between. CDR3 DNA: TGTGCCAGCAAGATTAGAGGCTACACCTTC. This gives the protein CASKIRGYTF.

The chain recombines TRBV9 with TRBJ1-1; TRBD1 might be the D (5 bases). Germline lookup yields CDR1 SGDLS and CDR2 YYNGEE. The CDR3 length is 15 residues. V was trimmed by 3 bases and J by 3 bases, leaving 15 bases between them. The CDR3 sequence: CASSAPDGGDTEAFF. DNA for the CDR3: TGTGCCAGCAGCGCCCCCGATGGAGGGGACACTGAAGCTTTCTTT.

The chain carries TRBV5-8 and TRBJ2-7; 9 bases match TRBD2. V lost 2 bases to trimming and J lost 0 bases; unmatched junction nucleotides: 9. Germline CDR1 SGHTS, CDR2 YDEGEE. There are 17 residues in the CDR3. This CDR3 is CASSLVSGSSSSYEQYF. As DNA, the CDR3 is TGTGCCAGCAGCTTAGTTAGCGGGAGCTCCTCCTCCTACGAGCAGTACTTC.

This chain links TRBV6-5 with TRBJ2-5, with a tentative D call TRBD1 (6 bases). Germline CDR1 is MNHEY and CDR2 is SVGAGI. V gave up 6 bases and J gave up 7 bases, with 18 bases separating them. The CDR3 covers 14 residues. CDR3 sequence: CASRPPGVEGTQYF. The CDR3 nucleotides are TGTGCCAGCAGGCCCCCAGGGGTGGAAGGGACCCAGTACTTC.

This clone has just one count. V and J are TRBV30 and TRBJ2-1, with a weak D call TRBD1 (6 bases). V was shortened by 1 base and J by 8 bases, with 9 bases between the two germline ends. Per germline, CDR1 GTSNPN and CDR2 SVGIG (reference sequence). This CDR3 spans 12 amino acids. The CDR3 DNA sequence: TGTGCCTGGAGTGAACAGGGTGATGAGCAGTTCTTC. It yields the protein CAWSEQGDEQFF. The whole variable domain, filled in from reference TRBV30 and TRBJ2-1, reads SQTIHQWPATLVQPVGSPLSLECTVEGTSNPNLYWYRQAAGRGLQLLFYSVGIGQISSEVPQNLSASRPQDRQFILSSKKLLLSDSGFYLCAWSEQGDEQFFGPGTRLTVL.

The V gene is TRBV30, the J gene TRBJ2-7; tentatively, D is TRBD2 (6 bases). CDR1 is GTSNPN and CDR2 is SVGIG in the germline V gene (reference sequence). CDR3 size: 16 residues. Trimming took 1 base from V and 2 from J, leaving 18 bases between them. The CDR3 nucleotides read TGTGCCTGGAGTGCCCCCGTGACTAGGTCTACCTACGAGCAGTACTTC. Translation: CAWSAPVTRSTYEQYF. Full variable domain (remainder filled in from reference TRBV30 and TRBJ2-7): SQTIHQWPATLVQPVGSPLSLECTVEGTSNPNLYWYRQAAGRGLQLLFYSVGIGQISSEVPQNLSASRPQDRQFILSSKKLLLSDSGFYLCAWSAPVTRSTYEQYFGPGTRLTVT.

V gene TRBV7-2 combines with J gene TRBJ1-6; no clear D. The V gene lost 5 bases and the J gene lost 6 bases, with 14 bases spanning the gap. Germline assignment: CDR1 SGHTA and CDR2 FQGNSA. This CDR3 is 15 amino acids long. The CDR3 bases are TGTGCCAGCAGCCCCACACCCGGGATTAATTCACCCCTCCACTTT. It is translated as CASSPTPGINSPLHF. Full variable domain (remainder filled in from reference TRBV7-2 and TRBJ1-6): GAGVSQSPSNKVTEKGKDVELRCDPISGHTALYWYRQSLGQGLEFLIYFQGNSAPDKSGLPSDRFSAERTGGSVSTLTIQRTQQEDSAVYLCASSPTPGINSPLHFGNGTRLTVT.

The genes are TRBV25-1 and TRBJ2-1, with a possible D match to TRBD1 (5 bases). V was cut by 4 bases and J by 2 bases, with 9 bases left in between. Germline lookup yields CDR1 MGHDK and CDR2 SYGVNS. The length of the CDR3 is 14 residues. The CDR3 DNA follows: TGTGCCAGCAGTGGGGGCTATGCCTACAATGAGCAGTTCTTC. It is translated as CASSGGYAYNEQFF.

The chain carries TRBV27 and TRBJ2-3; 11 nucleotides match TRBD2. Germline assignment: CDR1 MNHEY and CDR2 SMNVEV (reference sequence). The CDR3 covers 16 residues. V dropped 4 bases and J dropped 2; count of bases not matched to a gene: 5. This CDR3 reads CASSSLAGDTTDTQYF. The CDR3 DNA is TGTGCCAGCAGTTCACTAGCGGGAGATACCACAGATACGCAGTATTTT.

This clone was counted a single time. The rearrangement joins TRBV9 to TRBJ1-1; no firm D call. Per germline, CDR1 SGDLS and CDR2 YYNGEE. Trimming removed 0 bases at V and 4 bases at J, with 7 bases between. The CDR3 loop spans 13 amino acids. The CDR3 sequence: CASSVGGSTEAFF. CDR3 bases: TGTGCCAGCAGCGTAGGAGGGTCCACTGAAGCTTTCTTT.

The V gene is TRBV5-1, the J gene TRBJ2-3; 7 nucleotides align to TRBD1. The CDR3 sequence is 14 residues long. Germline CDR1 SGHRS, CDR2 YFSETQ. Trimming at V came to 4 bases and at J to 2 bases, leaving 4 bases not matched to a gene. This CDR3 is CASSQDRFTDTQYF. The CDR3 bases are TGCGCCAGCAGCCAGGACAGGTTCACAGATACGCAGTATTTT. The full variable domain, in which reference TRBV5-1 and TRBJ2-3 provide the parts outside the CDR3, is KAGVTQTPRYLIKTRGQQVTLSCSPISGHRSVSWYQQTPGQGLQFLFEYFSETQRNKGNFPGRFSGRQFSNSRSEMNVSTLELGDSALYLCASSQDRFTDTQYFGPGTRLTVL.

CDR3 loop: CATSIGTSGHNEQFF. CDR3 sequence (DNA): TGTGCCACCAGCATCGGGACTAGCGGCCACAATGAGCAGTTCTTC. The chain joins TRBV15 to TRBJ2-1; TRBD2 aligns across 11 bases. CDR1 and CDR2 from the germline V gene are LNHNV and YYDKDF (reference sequence). V shed 4 bases, J shed 5 bases, and the junction held 4 bases outside the gene matches. This CDR3 has 15 residues.

This clone was recorded once. The V gene is TRBV9, the J gene TRBJ2-7, with TRBD1 matching 9 bases. The CDR3 spans 15 residues. The ends lost 2 bases at V and 7 bases at J; junction bases unmatched: 10. Germline assignment: CDR1 SGDLS and CDR2 YYNGEE. The CDR3 nucleotides read TGTGCCAGCAGCGTGACCGGGACAGGGATAGGGGAGCAGTACTTC. This encodes CASSVTGTGIGEQYF.

This chain links TRBV27 with TRBJ2-5, with 12 positions matching TRBD2. The junction had 13 bases not matched to a gene; V was cut back by 6 bases and J by 5 bases. Germline V lookup: CDR1 MNHEY, CDR2 SMNVEV (reference sequence). The CDR3 runs to 17 residues. CDR3 DNA sequence: TGTGCCAGCAGCAGGACTAGCGGGATTTACGAGGCGGAGACCCAGTACTTC. Translated: CASSRTSGIYEAETQYF.

This clone was counted a single time. V usage is TRBV4-1 and J usage is TRBJ2-3; D remains unclear. Germline CDR1 and CDR2: MGHRA and YSYEKL. CDR3 size: 15 residues. V was trimmed by 1 base and J by 3 bases, leaving 11 bases between them. The CDR3, as DNA: TGCGCCAGCAGCCAAGGGCAGTACCCGACAGATACGCAGTATTTT. Translated, it gives CASSQGQYPTDTQYF.

This chain joins TRBV2 and TRBJ2-7; 7 bases are shared with TRBD1. CDR1 SNHLY and CDR2 FYNNEI come from the germline V gene. The CDR3 totals 13 residues. Trimming cost V 8 bases and J 3 bases; bases outside gene matches: 7. The CDR3 is CASLPRQGYEQYF. The CDR3 region has the DNA TGTGCCAGCCTTCCCCGACAGGGCTACGAGCAGTACTTC.

The chain uses TRBV7-9 and TRBJ2-3; D is perhaps TRBD2 (7 bases). The CDR3 is made up of 18 amino acids. The germline V gene encodes CDR1 SEHNR and CDR2 FQNEAQ (reference sequence). Trimming shortened V by 5 bases and J by 2 bases, and 23 bases separated the two germline ends. DNA of the CDR3: TGTGCCAGCAGCCCCAGGGGAGCGGGAACCTTACCCACAGATACGCAGTATTTT. This sequence encodes CASSPRGAGTLPTDTQYF. The whole variable domain, remainder taken from reference TRBV7-9 and TRBJ2-3, is DTGVSQNPRHKITKRGQNVTFRCDPISEHNRLYWYRQTLGQGPEFLTYFQNEAQLEKSRLLSDRFSAERPKGSFSTLEIQRTEQGDSAMYLCASSPRGAGTLPTDTQYFGPGTRLTVL.